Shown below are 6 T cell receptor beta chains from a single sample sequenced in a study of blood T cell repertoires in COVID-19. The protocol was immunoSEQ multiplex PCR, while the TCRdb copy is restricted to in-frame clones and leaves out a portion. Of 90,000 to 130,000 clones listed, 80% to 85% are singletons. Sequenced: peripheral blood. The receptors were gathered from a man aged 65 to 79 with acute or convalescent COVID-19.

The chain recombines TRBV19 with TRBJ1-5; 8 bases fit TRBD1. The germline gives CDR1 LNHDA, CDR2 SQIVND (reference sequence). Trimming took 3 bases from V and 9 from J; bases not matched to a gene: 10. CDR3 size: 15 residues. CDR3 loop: CASSMDRVGGGPQHF. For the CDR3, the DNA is TGTGCCAGTAGTATGGACAGGGTAGGGGGAGGGCCCCAGCATTTT.

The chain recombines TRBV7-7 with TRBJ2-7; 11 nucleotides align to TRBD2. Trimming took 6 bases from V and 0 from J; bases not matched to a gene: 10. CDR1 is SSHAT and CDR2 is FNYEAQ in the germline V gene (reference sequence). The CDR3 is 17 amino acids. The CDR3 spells CASRVLAGGDYSYEQYF. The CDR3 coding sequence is TGTGCCAGCAGGGTTCTAGCGGGAGGAGATTACTCCTACGAGCAGTACTTC.

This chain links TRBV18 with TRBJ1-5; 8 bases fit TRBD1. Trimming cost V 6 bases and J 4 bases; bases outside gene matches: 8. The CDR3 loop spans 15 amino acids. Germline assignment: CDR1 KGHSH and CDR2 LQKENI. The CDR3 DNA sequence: TGTGCCAGCTCGGCGGACAGGGCTCGAAATCAGCCCCAGCATTTT. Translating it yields CASSADRARNQPQHF.

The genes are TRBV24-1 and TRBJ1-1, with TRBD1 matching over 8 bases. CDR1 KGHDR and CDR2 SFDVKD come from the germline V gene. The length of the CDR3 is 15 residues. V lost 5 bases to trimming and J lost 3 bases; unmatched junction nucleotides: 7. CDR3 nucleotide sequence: TGTGCCACCAGTGGCGGACAGGGTCAAGACACTGAAGCTTTCTTT. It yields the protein CATSGGQGQDTEAFF.

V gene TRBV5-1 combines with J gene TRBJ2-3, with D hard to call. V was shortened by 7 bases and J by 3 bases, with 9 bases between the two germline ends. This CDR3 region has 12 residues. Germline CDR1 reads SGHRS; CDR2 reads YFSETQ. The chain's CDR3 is CASGRTTDTQYF. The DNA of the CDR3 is TGCGCCAGCGGCCGCACGACAGATACGCAGTATTTT.

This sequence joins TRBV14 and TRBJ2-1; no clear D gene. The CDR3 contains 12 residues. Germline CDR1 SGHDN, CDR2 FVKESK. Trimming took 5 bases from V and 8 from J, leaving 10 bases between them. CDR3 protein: CASSDSYDEQFF. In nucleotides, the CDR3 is TGTGCCAGCAGCGACTCCTATGATGAGCAGTTCTTC.